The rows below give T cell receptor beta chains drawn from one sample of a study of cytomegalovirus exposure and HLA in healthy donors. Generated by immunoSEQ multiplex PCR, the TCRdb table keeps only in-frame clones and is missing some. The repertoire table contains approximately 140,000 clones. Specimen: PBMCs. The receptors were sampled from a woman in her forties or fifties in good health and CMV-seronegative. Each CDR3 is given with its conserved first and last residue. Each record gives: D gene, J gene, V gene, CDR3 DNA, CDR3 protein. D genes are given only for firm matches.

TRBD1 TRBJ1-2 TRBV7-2 TGTGCCAGCAGCCTCACTCCGGGACAGGGTGGTGGCTACACCTTC CASSLTPGQGGGYTF
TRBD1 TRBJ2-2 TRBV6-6 TGTGCCAGCAGTTACACAGGGGAAACCGGGGAGCTGTTTTTT CASSYTGETGELFF
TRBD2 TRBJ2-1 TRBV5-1 TGCGCCAGCGGGACTAGCGGGAGGGCCAGGGAGCAGTTCTTC CASGTSGRAREQFF
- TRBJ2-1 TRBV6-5 TGTGCCAGCAACTCCGCCAGGGCAGGGAACAATGAGCAGTTCTTC CASNSARAGNNEQFF
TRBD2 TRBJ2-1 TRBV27 TGTGCCAGCAGTCCAAAGCTAGCGGCAGGCGTTAATGAGCAGTTCTTC CASSPKLAAGVNEQFF
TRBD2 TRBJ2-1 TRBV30 TGTGCCTGGAGTCCTACTAGCGGGGACAATGAGCAGTTCTTC CAWSPTSGDNEQFF
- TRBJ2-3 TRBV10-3 TGTGCCATCAGTGAGTCAGGCCAGGGTGGCACAGATACGCAGTATTTT CAISESGQGGTDTQYF
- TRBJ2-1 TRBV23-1 TGCGCCAGCAGTCAACCAGAGCAGTTCTTC CASSQPEQFF
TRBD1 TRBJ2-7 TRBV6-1 TGTGCCAGCTTCCACCCCGGGACAGGGAAGCAGTACTTC CASFHPGTGKQYF
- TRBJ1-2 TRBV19 TGTGCCAGTAGTATCGAACGCTCGAGTGGCTACACCTTC CASSIERSSGYTF
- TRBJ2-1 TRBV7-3 TGTGCCAGCAGCTTAGGCAGCTACAATGAGCAGTTCTTC CASSLGSYNEQFF
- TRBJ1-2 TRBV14 TGTGCCAGCAGCCAGGGGCGCCAGGGTGGTGGCTACACCTTC CASSQGRQGGGYTF
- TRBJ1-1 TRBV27 TGTGCCAGCAGTTTAAGAGGACAGCCGAACACTGAAGCTTTCTTT CASSLRGQPNTEAFF
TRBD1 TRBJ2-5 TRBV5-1 TGCGCCAGCAGCACGGGGACAGCACAAGAGACCCAGTACTTC CASSTGTAQETQYF
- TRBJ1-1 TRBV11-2 TGTGCCAGCAGCTTAGATAGGGAGTATGGGAAAGCTTTCTTT CASSLDREYGKAFF
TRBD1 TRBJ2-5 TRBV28 TGTGCCAGCAGTTTTAGGACAGGGTCTTACTTC CASSFRTGSYF
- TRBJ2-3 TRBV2 TGTGCCAGCAATGGGCCTTTCACAGATACGCAGTATTTT CASNGPFTDTQYF
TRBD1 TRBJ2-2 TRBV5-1 TGCGCCAGCAGCCTATGGATGACAGGGGGGGAGGCCGGGGAGCTGTTTTTT CASSLWMTGGEAGELFF
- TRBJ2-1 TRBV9 TGTGCCAGCAGCGTAGACTTCTGGAGGGAGCCCGAGCAGTTCTTC CASSVDFWREPEQFF
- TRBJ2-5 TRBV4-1 TGCGCCAGCAGCCAAGCGCAGGGTTTAGAGACCCAGTACTTC CASSQAQGLETQYF
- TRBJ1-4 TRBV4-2 TGTGCCAGCAGCCCGAGATCCCCGGAAAAACTGTTTTTT CASSPRSPEKLFF
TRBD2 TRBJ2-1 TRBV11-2 TGTGCCAGCAGCTTTACCACGTTGACTAGCGGGGTGGGCAATGAGCAGTTCTTC CASSFTTLTSGVGNEQFF
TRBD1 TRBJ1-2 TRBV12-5 TGTGCTAGTGGGCCGGACAGGGTAACTAACTATGGCTACACCTTC CASGPDRVTNYGYTF
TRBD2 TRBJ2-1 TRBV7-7 TGTGCTAGCAGCTTAGGGACTAGCTCCTACAATGAGCAGTTCTTC CASSLGTSSYNEQFF
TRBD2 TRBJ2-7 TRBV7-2 TGTGCCAGCAGCTTAGATCTAGCGGGGGGATACGAGCAGTACTTC CASSLDLAGGYEQYF
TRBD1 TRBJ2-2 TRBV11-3 TGTGCCAGCAGCTCTCGGATAGGGGGCCCTCCCGGGGAGCTGTTTTTT CASSSRIGGPPGELFF
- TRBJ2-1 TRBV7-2 TGTGCCAGCAGCTTACTCGCCGGGAACAATGAGCAGTTCTTC CASSLLAGNNEQFF
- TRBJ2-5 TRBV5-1 TGCGCCAGCAGCGTTTTAGCCCCCGAAGAGACCCAGTACTTC CASSVLAPEETQYF
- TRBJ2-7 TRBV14 TGTGCCAGCAGCCAAGAAATTCCCTACCAGGGAAGCGAGCAGTACTTC CASSQEIPYQGSEQYF
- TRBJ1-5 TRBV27 TGTGCCAGCAGTTTTACAGGATATAGCAATCAGCCCCAGCATTTT CASSFTGYSNQPQHF
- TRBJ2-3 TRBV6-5 TGTGCCAGCAGTTACCAAGCGGCTAGCACAGATACGCAGTATTTT CASSYQAASTDTQYF
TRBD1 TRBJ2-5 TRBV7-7 TGTGCCAGCAGCTTAGGGACAGGAAAGGAGACCCAGTACTTC CASSLGTGKETQYF
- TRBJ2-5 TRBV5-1 TGCGCCAGCAGCCCGGTCGGGGAGACCCAGTACTTC CASSPVGETQYF
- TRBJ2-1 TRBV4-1 TGCGCCAGCAGCCGATCTCGACCCATAGGGGGTGAGCAGTTCTTC CASSRSRPIGGEQFF
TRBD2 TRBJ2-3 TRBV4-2 TGTGCCAGCAGCCCTTCTAGCGGGGGGCAGGGCACAGATACGCAGTATTTT CASSPSSGGQGTDTQYF
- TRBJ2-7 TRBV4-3 TGCGCCAGCAGCCAAGCAGAAATTTCTTACGAGCAGTACTTC CASSQAEISYEQYF
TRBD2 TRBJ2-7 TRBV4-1 TGCGCCAGCAGCCAAGAGGGGGGAGTAGCGGGAGCGGACGTCTACGAGCAGTACTTC CASSQEGGVAGADVYEQYF
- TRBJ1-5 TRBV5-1 TGCGCCAGCAGCCCCCAAATTCCGACGAGGCTAGGACAGCCCCAGCATTTT CASSPQIPTRLGQPQHF
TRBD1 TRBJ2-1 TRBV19 TGTGCCAGTAGTATAGATGGGACAGATTTCTACAATGAGCAGTTCTTC CASSIDGTDFYNEQFF
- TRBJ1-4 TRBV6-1 TGTGCCAGCAGTGATTGGGGGGGAGAATCTAATGAAAAACTGTTTTTT CASSDWGGESNEKLFF
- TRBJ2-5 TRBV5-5 TGTGCCAGCAGCAGGCAGGGTTGGGCAGGGCGGACCCAAGAGACCCAGTACTTC CASSRQGWAGRTQETQYF
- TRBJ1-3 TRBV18 TGTGCCAGCTCACAGAACACAGGGAGCTCTGGAAACACCATATATTTT CASSQNTGSSGNTIYF
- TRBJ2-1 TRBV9 TGTGCCAGCAGAGGGGCAGGACCTTACAATGAGCAGTTCTTC CASRGAGPYNEQFF
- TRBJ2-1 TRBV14 TGTGCCAGCAGCCCCCCGTTTGCTGGCGGTGAGCAGTTCTTC CASSPPFAGGEQFF
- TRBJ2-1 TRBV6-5 TGTGCCAGCAGTTACTCTACAGGGACTACCTACAATGAGCAGTTCTTC CASSYSTGTTYNEQFF
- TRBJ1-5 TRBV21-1 TGTGCCAGCAGCAAAGCGCTTTACAGGGAAAATCAGCCCCAGCATTTT CASSKALYRENQPQHF
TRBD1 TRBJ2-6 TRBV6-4 TGTGCCAGCAGTGACCTAAGGACAGGGAGTAACGTCCTGACTTTC CASSDLRTGSNVLTF
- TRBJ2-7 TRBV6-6 TGTGCCACCCAAGATACGCCCCCCAGCGAGCAGTACTTC CATQDTPPSEQYF
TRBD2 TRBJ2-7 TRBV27 TGTGCCAGCAGTCTTGGGACTAGCGGGAGGGCCGCTTACGAGCAGTACTTC CASSLGTSGRAAYEQYF
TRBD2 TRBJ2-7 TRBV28 TGTGCCAGCATCAGAGCGGGACCAGCCTACGAGCAGTACTTC CASIRAGPAYEQYF
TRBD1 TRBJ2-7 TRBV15 TGTGCCACCAGCATGGACAGGAGAGGCTACGAGCAGTACTTC CATSMDRRGYEQYF
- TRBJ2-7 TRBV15 TGTGCCACCAGCAGGCAGGGTGCGGGGTACGAGCAGTACTTC CATSRQGAGYEQYF
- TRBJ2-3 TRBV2 TGTGCCAGCAGCCTATTGTCAGATACGCAGTATTTT CASSLLSDTQYF
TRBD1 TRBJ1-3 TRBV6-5 TGTGCCAGCAGTCGACAGGGGGCGAGGGGAAACACCATATATTTT CASSRQGARGNTIYF
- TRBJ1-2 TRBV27 TGTGCCAGCAGTTTCAATCCGCAGGGGAACTATGGCTACACCTTC CASSFNPQGNYGYTF
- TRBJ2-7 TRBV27 TGTGCCAGCAGACCAATCCCCGGACAGCTCCTCTACGAGCAGTACTTC CASRPIPGQLLYEQYF
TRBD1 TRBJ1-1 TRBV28 TGTGCCAGCAGCCCGGGACAGGGAGGTCCTGAAGCTTTCTTT CASSPGQGGPEAFF
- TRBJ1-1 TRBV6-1 TGTGCCAGCCGCGGGGAGATGAACACTGAAGCTTTCTTT CASRGEMNTEAFF
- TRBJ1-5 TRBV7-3 TGTGCCAGCAGCTTATTGACTCGCGGCCAGCCCCAGCATTTT CASSLLTRGQPQHF